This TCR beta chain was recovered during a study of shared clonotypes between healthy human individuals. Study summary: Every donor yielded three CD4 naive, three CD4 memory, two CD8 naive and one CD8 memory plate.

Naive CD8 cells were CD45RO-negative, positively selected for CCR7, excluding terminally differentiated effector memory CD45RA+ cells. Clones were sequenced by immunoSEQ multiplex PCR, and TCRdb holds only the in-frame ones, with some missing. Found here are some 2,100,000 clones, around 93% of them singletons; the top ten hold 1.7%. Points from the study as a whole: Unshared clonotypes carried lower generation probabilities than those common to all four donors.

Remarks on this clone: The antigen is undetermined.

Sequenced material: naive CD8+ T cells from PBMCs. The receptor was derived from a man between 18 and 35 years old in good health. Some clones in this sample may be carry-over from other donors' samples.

The CDR3 DNA reads as TGTGCCTGGAGTGTACGGTCAGTGTATAATTCACCCCTCCACTTT. It yields the protein CAWSVRSVYNSPLHF. V is TRBV30 and J is TRBJ1-6; D call uncertain. Germline V CDR1 and CDR2: GTSNPN, SVGIG (reference sequence). V lost 0 bases to trimming and J lost 4 bases, with 10 bases between them. The CDR3 runs 15 residues.